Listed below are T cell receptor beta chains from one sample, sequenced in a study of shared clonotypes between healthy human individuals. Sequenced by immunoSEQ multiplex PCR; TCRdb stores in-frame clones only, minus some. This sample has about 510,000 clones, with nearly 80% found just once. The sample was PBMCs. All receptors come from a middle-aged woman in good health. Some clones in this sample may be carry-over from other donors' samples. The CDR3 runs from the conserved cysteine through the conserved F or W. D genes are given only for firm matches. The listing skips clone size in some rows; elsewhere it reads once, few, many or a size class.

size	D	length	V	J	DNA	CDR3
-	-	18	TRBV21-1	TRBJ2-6	TGTGCCAGCAGCACCGCCGGGACAGCGGGCCCGGGGGCCAACGTCCTGACTTTC	CASSTAGTAGPGANVLTF
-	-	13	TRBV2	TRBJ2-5	TGTGCCAGCAGTGAAGGTGTGGGGGAGACCCAGTACTTC	CASSEGVGETQYF
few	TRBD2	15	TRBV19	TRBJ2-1	TGTGCCAGTAGTTTCATGACTAGCGGGAGGGATGAGCAGTTCTTC	CASSFMTSGRDEQFF
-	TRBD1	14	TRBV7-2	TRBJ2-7	TGTGCCAGCAGCTTAACAGGGGGCACCTACGAGCAGTACTTC	CASSLTGGTYEQYF
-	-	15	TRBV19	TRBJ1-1	TGTGCCAGTAGTATAGCAAACACCATGAACACTGAAGCTTTCTTT	CASSIANTMNTEAFF
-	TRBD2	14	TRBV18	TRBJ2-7	TGTGCCAGCTCCTCCGGGACTAGCGGCTACGAGCAGTACTTC	CASSSGTSGYEQYF
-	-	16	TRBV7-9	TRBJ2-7	TGTGCCAGCAGCATAGGGTCCGGGGTGTGGGAGGACGAGCAGTACTTC	CASSIGSGVWEDEQYF
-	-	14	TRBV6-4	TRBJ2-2	TGTGCCAGCAGTGACGGCAGGGATACCGGGGAGCTGTTTTTT	CASSDGRDTGELFF
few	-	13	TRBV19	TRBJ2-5	TGTGCCAGTAGTGGGGACGGCCAAGAGACCCAGTACTTC	CASSGDGQETQYF
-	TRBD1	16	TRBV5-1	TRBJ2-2	TGCGCCAGCAGCTTTACCGGGACAGGGCGCACCGGGGAGCTGTTTTTT	CASSFTGTGRTGELFF
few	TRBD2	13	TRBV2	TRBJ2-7	TGTGCCAGCAGGGTAATAGCGGGAGGCGAGCAGTACTTC	CASRVIAGGEQYF
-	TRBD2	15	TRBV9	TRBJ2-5	TGTGCCAGCAGCCCCCTCGCGGGAGGTAGTGAGACCCAGTACTTC	CASSPLAGGSETQYF
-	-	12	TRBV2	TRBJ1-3	TGTGCCAGCACCATATCTGGAAACACCATATATTTT	CASTISGNTIYF
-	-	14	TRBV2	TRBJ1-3	TGTGCCAGCAGTGACACGACGACTGGAAACACCATATATTTT	CASSDTTTGNTIYF
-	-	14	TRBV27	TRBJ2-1	TGCGCCAGCAGTTTAAGACGGACAGCCAATGAGCAGTTCTTC	CASSLRRTANEQFF
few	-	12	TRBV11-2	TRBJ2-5	TGTGCCAGCAGCTCTCTGACCTGGGCCCAGTACTTC	CASSSLTWAQYF
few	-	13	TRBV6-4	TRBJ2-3	TGTGCCAGCTCCCGGACAGAGGCAGATACGCAGTATTTT	CASSRTEADTQYF
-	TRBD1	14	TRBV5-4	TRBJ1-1	TGTGCCAGCAGCTTAGGGACAGGGAACACTGAAGCTTTCTTT	CASSLGTGNTEAFF
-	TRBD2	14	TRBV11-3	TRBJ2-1	TGTGCCAGCAGCCCGGGACTAGCGGGAGGTGAGCAGTTCTTC	CASSPGLAGGEQFF
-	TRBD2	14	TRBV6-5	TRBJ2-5	TGTGCCAGCAGTCCCGGACTAGCGGGATCCACCCAGTACTTC	CASSPGLAGSTQYF
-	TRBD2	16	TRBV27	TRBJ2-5	TGTGCCAGCAGTGCGGGACTAGCGGGAGGGCCCGAGACCCAGTACTTC	CASSAGLAGGPETQYF
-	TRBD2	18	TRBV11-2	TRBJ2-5	TGTGCCAGCAGCTTAAAGGGAAGCGGGAGGCTGGGCGGAGAGACCCAGTACTTC	CASSLKGSGRLGGETQYF
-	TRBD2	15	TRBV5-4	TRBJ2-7	TGTGCCAGCAGCTCAAGGACTAGCGGGTCCTACGAGCAGTACTTC	CASSSRTSGSYEQYF
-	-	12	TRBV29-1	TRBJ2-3	TGCAGCGCCAGCGGGAGCACAGATACGCAGTATTTT	CSASGSTDTQYF
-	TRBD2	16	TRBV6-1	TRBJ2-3	TGTGCCAGCAGTGAAATTGGGGGGAGGGACACAGATACGCAGTATTTT	CASSEIGGRDTDTQYF
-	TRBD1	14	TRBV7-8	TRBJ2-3	TGTGCCAGCAGCCACGCGACAGGGACAGATACGCAGTATTTT	CASSHATGTDTQYF
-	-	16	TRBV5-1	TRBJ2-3	TGCGCCAGCAGCTTGGTGGCGGGAACCGACACAGATACGCAGTATTTT	CASSLVAGTDTDTQYF
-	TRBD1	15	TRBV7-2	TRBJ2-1	TGTGCCAGCAGCTTTCACAGGGGGCTCTACAATGAGCAGTTCTTC	CASSFHRGLYNEQFF
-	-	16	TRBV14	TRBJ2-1	TGTGCCAGCAGCCGAGGTCAGGGGCCTCCGTGGTATGAGCAGTTCTTC	CASSRGQGPPWYEQFF
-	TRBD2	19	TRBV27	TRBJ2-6	TGTGCCAGCAGTTTATTGGCGGGAGGGCTAAGGTCTGGGGCCAACGTCCTGACTTTC	CASSLLAGGLRSGANVLTF
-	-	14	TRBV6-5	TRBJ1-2	TGTGCCAGCAGCGCGGACAGCTCTAACTATGGCTACACCTTC	CASSADSSNYGYTF
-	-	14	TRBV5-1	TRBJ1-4	TGCGCCAGCAGCCCGGCTCGGGAGGATGAAAAACTGTTTTTT	CASSPAREDEKLFF
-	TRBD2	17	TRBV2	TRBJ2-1	TGTGCCAGCAGTGGACTAGCGGGGGTAGGGTCCTACAATGAGCAGTTCTTC	CASSGLAGVGSYNEQFF
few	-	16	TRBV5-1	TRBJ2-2	TGCGCCAGCAGCCCTGATCCAGCGGGGAACACCGGGGAGCTGTTTTTT	CASSPDPAGNTGELFF
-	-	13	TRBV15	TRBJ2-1	TGTGCCACCAGCAGAGATCAATGGGCTGAGCAGTTCTTC	CATSRDQWAEQFF
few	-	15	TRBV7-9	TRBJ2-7	TGTGCCAGCAGCTTGGGCGGGGCGTCCTACTACGAGCAGTACTTC	CASSLGGASYYEQYF
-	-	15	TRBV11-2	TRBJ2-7	TGTGCCAGCAGCTTAGTATCTACGGGAATCTACGAGCAGTACTTC	CASSLVSTGIYEQYF
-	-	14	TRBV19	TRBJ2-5	TGTGCCAGTAGTCTCAGTCTAGCCCAAGAGACCCAGTACTTC	CASSLSLAQETQYF
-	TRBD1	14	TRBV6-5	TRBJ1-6	TGTGCCAGCAGCGTGGGACAGGCCAGTTCACCCCTCCACTTT	CASSVGQASSPLHF
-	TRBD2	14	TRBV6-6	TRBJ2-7	TGTGCCATCAGTGAGACTAGCGGGAGGTACGAGCAGTACTTC	CAISETSGRYEQYF
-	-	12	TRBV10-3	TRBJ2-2	TGTGCCAGTAGGAGGAACACCGGGGAGCTGTTTTTT	CASRRNTGELFF
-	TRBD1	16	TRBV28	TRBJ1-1	TGTGCCAGCAGTCGAACGGGACAGCCCATGAACACTGAAGCTTTCTTT	CASSRTGQPMNTEAFF
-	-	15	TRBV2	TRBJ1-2	TGTGCCAGCAGTGACCCAGGGGAGGATCAGTATGGCTACACCTTC	CASSDPGEDQYGYTF
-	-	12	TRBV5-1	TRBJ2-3	TGCGCCAGCAGCTTCGGACCAGATACGCAGTATTTT	CASSFGPDTQYF
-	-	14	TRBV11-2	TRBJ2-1	TGTGCCAGCAGCTTAGTACAGACCTACAATGAGCAGTTCTTC	CASSLVQTYNEQFF
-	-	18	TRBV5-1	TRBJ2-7	TGCGCCAGCAGCTTGATGGCGTCCGGTTCACCGACATCCTACGAGCAGTACTTC	CASSLMASGSPTSYEQYF
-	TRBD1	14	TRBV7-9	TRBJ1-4	TGTGCCAGCAGCCCAGGGGGGTCTGGCGAAAAACTGTTTTTT	CASSPGGSGEKLFF
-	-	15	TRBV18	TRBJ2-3	TGTGCCAGCTCCCCCGCAGCGGCCCCAGGGTATACGCAGTATTTT	CASSPAAAPGYTQYF
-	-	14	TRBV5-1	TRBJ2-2	TGCGCCAGCCAAGAGGCAGGCTACACCGGGGAGCTGTTTTTT	CASQEAGYTGELFF
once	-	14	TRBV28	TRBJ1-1	TGTGCCAGCAGCCCGGCCGGGATGGTCACTGAAGCTTTCTTT	CASSPAGMVTEAFF
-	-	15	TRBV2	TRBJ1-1	TGTGCCAGCAGTGAAGGTGGGGGTTATAACACTGAAGCTTTCTTT	CASSEGGGYNTEAFF
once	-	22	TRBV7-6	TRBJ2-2	TGTGCCAGCAGCCCCCAACCCTGGGTGCGGGGGCGAGGAAAGGGGAACACCGGGGAGCTGTTTTTT	CASSPQPWVRGRGKGNTGELFF
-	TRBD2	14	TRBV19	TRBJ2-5	TGTGCCAGTAGTATAGTCACTAGCGAAACGACCCAGTACTTC	CASSIVTSETTQYF
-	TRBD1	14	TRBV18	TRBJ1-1	TGTGCCAGCTCACCTTGGACAGGGAACACTGAAGCTTTCTTT	CASSPWTGNTEAFF
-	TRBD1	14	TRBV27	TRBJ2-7	TGTGCCAGCAGTCGCGGACAGGGCGCCTACGAGCAGTACTTC	CASSRGQGAYEQYF
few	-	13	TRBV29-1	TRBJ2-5	TGCAGCGTTGGTTATCAAATCCAAGAGACCCAGTACTTC	CSVGYQIQETQYF
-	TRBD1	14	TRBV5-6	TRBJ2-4	TGTGCCAGCAGCTACGCAGGGGGCAGGGACATTCAGTACTTC	CASSYAGGRDIQYF
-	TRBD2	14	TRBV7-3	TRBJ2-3	TGTGCCAGCAGCTCTGGACTAGTGACAGATACGCAGTATTTT	CASSSGLVTDTQYF
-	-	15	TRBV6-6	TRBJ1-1	TGTGCCAGCAGTTACCTGGACAGCTTGAACACTGAAGCTTTCTTT	CASSYLDSLNTEAFF
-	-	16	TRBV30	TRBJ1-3	TGTGCCTGCTTGGCCCCAGGGTCTCGCTCTGGAAACACCATATATTTT	CACLAPGSRSGNTIYF